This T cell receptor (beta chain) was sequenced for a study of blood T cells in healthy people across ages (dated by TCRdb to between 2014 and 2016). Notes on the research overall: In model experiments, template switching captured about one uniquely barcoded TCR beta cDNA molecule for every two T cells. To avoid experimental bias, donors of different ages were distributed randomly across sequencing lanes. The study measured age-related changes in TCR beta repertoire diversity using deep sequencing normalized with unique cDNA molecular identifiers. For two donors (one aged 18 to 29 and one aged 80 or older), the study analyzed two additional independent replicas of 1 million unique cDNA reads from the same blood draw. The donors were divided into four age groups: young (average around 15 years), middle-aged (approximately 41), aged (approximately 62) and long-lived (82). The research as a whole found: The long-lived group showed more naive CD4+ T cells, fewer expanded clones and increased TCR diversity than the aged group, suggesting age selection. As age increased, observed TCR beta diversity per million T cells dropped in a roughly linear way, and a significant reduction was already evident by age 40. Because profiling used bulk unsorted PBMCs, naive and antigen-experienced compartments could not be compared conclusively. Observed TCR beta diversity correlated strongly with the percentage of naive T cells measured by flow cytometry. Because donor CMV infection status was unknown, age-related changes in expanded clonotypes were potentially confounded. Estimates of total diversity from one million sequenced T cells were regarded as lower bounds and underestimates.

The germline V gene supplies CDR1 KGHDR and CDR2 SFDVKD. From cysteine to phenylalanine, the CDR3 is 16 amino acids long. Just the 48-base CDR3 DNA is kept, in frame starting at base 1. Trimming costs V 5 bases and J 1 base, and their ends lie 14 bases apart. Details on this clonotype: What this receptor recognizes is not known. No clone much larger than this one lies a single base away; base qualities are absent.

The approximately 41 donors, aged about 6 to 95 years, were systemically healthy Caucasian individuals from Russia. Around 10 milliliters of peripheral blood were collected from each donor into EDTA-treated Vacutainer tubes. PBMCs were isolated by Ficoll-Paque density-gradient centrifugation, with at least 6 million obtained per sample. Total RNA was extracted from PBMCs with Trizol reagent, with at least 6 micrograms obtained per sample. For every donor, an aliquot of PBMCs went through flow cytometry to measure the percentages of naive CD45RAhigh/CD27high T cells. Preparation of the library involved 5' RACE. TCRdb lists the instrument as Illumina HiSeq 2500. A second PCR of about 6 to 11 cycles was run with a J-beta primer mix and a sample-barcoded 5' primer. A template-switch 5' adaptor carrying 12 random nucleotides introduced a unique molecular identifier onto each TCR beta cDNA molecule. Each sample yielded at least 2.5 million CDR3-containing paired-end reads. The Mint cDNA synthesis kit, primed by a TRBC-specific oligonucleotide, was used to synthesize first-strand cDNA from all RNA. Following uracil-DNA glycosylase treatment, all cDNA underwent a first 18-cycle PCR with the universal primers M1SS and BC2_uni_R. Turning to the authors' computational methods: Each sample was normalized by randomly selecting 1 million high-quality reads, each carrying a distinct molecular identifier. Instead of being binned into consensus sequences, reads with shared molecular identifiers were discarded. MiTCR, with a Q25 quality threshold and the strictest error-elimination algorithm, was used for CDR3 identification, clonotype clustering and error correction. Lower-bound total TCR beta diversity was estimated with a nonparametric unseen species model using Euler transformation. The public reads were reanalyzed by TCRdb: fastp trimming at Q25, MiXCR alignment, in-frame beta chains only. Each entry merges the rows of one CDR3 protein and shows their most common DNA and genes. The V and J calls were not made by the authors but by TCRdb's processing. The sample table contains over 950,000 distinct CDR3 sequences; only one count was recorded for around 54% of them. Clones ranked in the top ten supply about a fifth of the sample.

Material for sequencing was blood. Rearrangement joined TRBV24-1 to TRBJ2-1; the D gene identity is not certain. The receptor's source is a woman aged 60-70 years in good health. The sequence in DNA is TGTGCCACCAGTGGGCCCGGAAGTAAATCCTACAATGAGCAGTTCTTC. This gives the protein CATSGPGSKSYNEQFF.